This T cell receptor beta chain comes out of a study of blood T cells in healthy people across ages (dated by TCRdb to about 2015). With respect to the entire study: In model experiments, template switching captured roughly one uniquely barcoded TCR beta cDNA molecule for every two T cells. To avoid experimental bias, donors of different ages were spread randomly across the sequencing lanes. Four age groups were formed from the donors: young (average about 15 years), middle-aged (approximately 41), aged (roughly 59) and long-lived (around 82). Using the same blood draw, the study looked at two additional independent replicas of 1 million unique cDNA reads for two donors, one aged 18 to 30 and the other aged 80 or older. Age-related changes in TCR beta repertoire diversity were measured in the study by deep sequencing normalized with unique cDNA molecular identifiers. Study-level results and caveats: Since profiling was done on bulk unsorted PBMCs, naive and antigen-experienced compartments could not be conclusively compared. There was a strong correlation between observed TCR beta diversity and the percentage of naive T cells measured by flow cytometry. As age increased, observed TCR beta diversity per million T cells dropped in a roughly linear way, and a significant reduction was already evident by age around 41. The CMV infection status of donors was not known, potentially confounding age-related changes in expanded clonotypes. Compared with the aged group, the long-lived group had more naive CD4+ T cells, fewer expanded clones and increased TCR diversity, suggesting age selection. Estimates of total diversity from one million sequenced T cells were regarded as lower bounds and underestimates.

The library was built by means of 5' RACE. Sequencing relied on an Illumina HiSeq 2500. A second roughly 7 to 12 cycle PCR used a sample-barcoded 5' primer and a J-beta primer mix. A unique molecular identifier was introduced onto each TCR beta cDNA molecule by a template-switch 5' adaptor carrying 12 random nucleotides. At least 3 million CDR3-containing paired-end reads were obtained from each sample. The Mint cDNA synthesis kit, primed by a TRBC-specific oligonucleotide, was used to synthesize first-strand cDNA from all RNA. All cDNA was treated with uracil-DNA glycosylase and then went through a first 18-cycle PCR with the universal primers M1SS and BC2_uni_R. On the authors' methods: Each sample was normalized by randomly selecting 1 million high-quality reads, each carrying a distinct molecular identifier. Instead of being binned into consensus sequences, reads that shared molecular identifiers were thrown out. MiTCR, run with a Q25 quality threshold and the strictest error-elimination algorithm, handled CDR3 identification, clonotype clustering and error correction. A nonparametric unseen species model using Euler transformation provided a lower-bound estimate of total TCR beta diversity. The public reads were quality trimmed at Q25 with fastp and then assembled into clones with MiXCR by TCRdb, keeping productive beta chains. Every CDR3 protein is listed once, alongside the most common genes and DNA of its rows. TCRdb's processing, not the authors' own work, is the source of the V and J calls. The sample data list hundreds of thousands of distinct CDR3 sequences, and 52% of these were observed just once. Roughly 13% of the sample is taken by the ten largest.

The germline V gene specifies ENHRY as CDR1 and SYGVKD as CDR2. Trimming takes 6 bases off V and 5 bases off J; junction bases not matched to a gene: 13. The CDR3 contains 17 residues, cysteine and phenylalanine counted. This entry keeps only the CDR3 DNA: 51 bases, framed from base 1. Systemically healthy Caucasian individuals from Russia, some 38 in total and aged roughly 6 to 90 years, were included as donors. Each donor gave ten milliliters of peripheral blood, collected into EDTA-treated Vacutainer tubes. PBMCs were isolated by Ficoll-Paque density-gradient centrifugation, with at least 7 million obtained per sample. Trizol reagent was used to extract total RNA from PBMCs, with at least 5 micrograms per sample. For every donor, flow cytometry on a PBMC aliquot measured the percentage of naive CD45RAhigh/CD27high T cells. A remark on this clonotype: The antigen it recognizes is unknown. No per-base quality is available; no much larger clone lies one base away.

The specimen sequenced was blood. The TCR sequence derives from an elderly woman in good health. The receptor chain draws on TRBV10-3 and TRBJ2-1, and TRBD2 matches 10 of the central bases. The nucleotides are TGTGCCATCAGGATGAAAGTAGCGGGGGGATTCGACAATGAGCAGTTCTTC. It specifies CAIRMKVAGGFDNEQFF.